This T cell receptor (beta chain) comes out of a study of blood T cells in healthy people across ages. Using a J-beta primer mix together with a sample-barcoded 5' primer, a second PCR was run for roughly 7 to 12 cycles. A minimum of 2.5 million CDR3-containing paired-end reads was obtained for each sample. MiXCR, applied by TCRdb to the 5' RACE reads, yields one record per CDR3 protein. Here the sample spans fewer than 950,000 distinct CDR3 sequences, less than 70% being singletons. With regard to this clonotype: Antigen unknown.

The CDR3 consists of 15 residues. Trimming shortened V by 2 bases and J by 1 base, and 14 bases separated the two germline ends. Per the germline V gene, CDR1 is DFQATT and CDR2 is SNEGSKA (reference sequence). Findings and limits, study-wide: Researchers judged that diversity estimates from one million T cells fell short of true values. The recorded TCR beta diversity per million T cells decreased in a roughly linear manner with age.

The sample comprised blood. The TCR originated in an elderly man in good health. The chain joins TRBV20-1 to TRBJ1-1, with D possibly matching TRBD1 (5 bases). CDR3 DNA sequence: TGCAGTGCTAGACAGGGAGGGCACAGGAACACTGAAGCTTTCTTT. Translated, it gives CSARQGGHRNTEAFF.